Included here is one T cell receptor beta chain sequence, with context. Its cognate antigen is unknown. The sample comes from a study of shared clonotypes between healthy human individuals. Naive-designated CD8 cells lacked CD45RO, were positively enriched for CCR7, and omitted terminally differentiated effector memory CD45RA+ cells. V lost 0 bases and J lost 4; bases outside the gene matches: 6. Per germline, CDR1 SGDLS and CDR2 YYNGEE. The CDR3 runs to 15 residues. General study points: Clonotypes shared by all four sorted-subset donors had higher generation probabilities than non-shared clonotypes.

Genomic DNA belonging to each subset was distributed in equal measure over several immunoSEQ plates. Method: immunoSEQ multiplex PCR; TCRdb's copy keeps in-frame clones and lacks some. The profile shows roughly 1,800,000 clones, about 95% of them singletons. Sequenced input: naive CD8+ T cells sorted from blood. The rearrangement uses TRBV9 and TRBJ2-5; 7 bases agree with TRBD2. The TCR originated in a man in his late teens or twenties in good health. The DNA for the CDR3 is TGTGCCAGCAGCGTAGTTTCGGGGGGAGGAGAGACCCAGTACTTC. This translates into CASSVVSGGGETQYF.